Listed below are T cell receptor beta chains from one sample, sequenced in a study of blood T cells in healthy people across ages. Using its own MiXCR run on the 5' RACE reads, TCRdb lists one record per CDR3 protein. The repertoire holds 1.2 million to 1.5 million distinct CDR3 sequences, approximately 38% seen once, with roughly 7.7% in the top ten. Sample: blood. The receptors were gathered from a woman younger than 30 in good health. Each CDR3 is given with its conserved first and last residue. D genes are given only for firm matches. Some rows mark clone size as missing; the rest say once, few, many or name a class of expanded clone.

17	TRBV20-1	.	.	TRBJ1-6	TGCAGTGCTAGAGGTTTACGGGGGCAAAACTATAATTCACCCCTCCACTTT	CSARGLRGQNYNSPLHF
11	TRBV29-1	.	.	TRBJ1-2	TGCAGCGTTACAGGATGGTATGGCTACACCTTC	CSVTGWYGYTF
14	TRBV29-1	TRBD1	.	TRBJ2-7	TGCAGCGTTGAAGAAGGGGTCCAGGGGGACGAGCAGTACTTC	CSVEEGVQGDEQYF
17	TRBV7-8	TRBD2	.	TRBJ2-3	TGTGCCAGCAGCTTAACCGTAGCGGGGGAGAGCACAGATACGCAGTATTTT	CASSLTVAGESTDTQYF
10	TRBV29-1	.	many	TRBJ1-2	TGCAGCGTTGAGGGATATGGCTACACCTTC	CSVEGYGYTF
15	TRBV29-1	TRBD1	few	TRBJ1-2	TGCAGCGTTGAAGAAGAGGGGCAGGGGGTGGGTGGCTACACCTTC	CSVEEEGQGVGGYTF
16	TRBV5-1	.	once	TRBJ2-2	TGCGCCAGCAGCTGGGGGGACAGTTTGAACACCGGGGAGCTGTTTTTT	CASSWGDSLNTGELFF
15	TRBV7-8	.	.	TRBJ2-5	TGTGCCAGCAGCGCCATCCTAGCCGGGATGAAGACCCAGTACTTC	CASSAILAGMKTQYF
12	TRBV7-2	.	.	TRBJ2-5	TGTGCCAGCAGCTTAATCGTAGAGACCCAGTACTTC	CASSLIVETQYF
15	TRBV6-5	TRBD1	.	TRBJ1-2	TGTGCCAGCAGTTACTTCTCCGGGACAGGGTGTGGCTACACCTTC	CASSYFSGTGCGYTF
13	TRBV19	.	.	TRBJ2-5	TGTGCCAGTAGTATAGAAAGGGACGGGACCCAGTACTTC	CASSIERDGTQYF